Below, 7 T cell receptor beta chains from the same sample are listed, as sequenced in a study of blood T cell repertoires in COVID-19. Produced via immunoSEQ multiplex PCR; TCRdb's table is partial and in-frame only. The profile covers under 400,000 clones, with roughly 86% appearing a single time and under 1.2% taken by the ten largest. The sample comprised PBMCs or T cells enriched from blood (not recorded which). These receptors originate from a woman in her twenties or thirties who had been exposed to COVID-19.

This clone was seen once. The V and J genes are TRBV19 and TRBJ1-5; the D is unclear. The V and J ends lost 10 bases and 9 bases respectively, with 19 bases between them. CDR3 size: 13 residues. Germline V CDR1 and CDR2: LNHDA, SQIVND (reference sequence). CDR3 bases: TGTGCCACAGCCCCAAGGCTCCGCGGGCCCCAGCATTTT. Residues: CATAPRLRGPQHF.

V usage is TRBV19 and J usage is TRBJ1-5, with D possibly matching TRBD1 (5 bases). CDR3 length equals 18 residues. Trimming took off 2 bases at V and 4 bases at J, with 21 bases between the two ends. Germline V gene sequence: CDR1 LNHDA, CDR2 SQIVND (reference sequence). DNA of the CDR3: TGTGCCAGTAGTATATCCCTCCGGCCCCGGGGGGGAAATCAGCCCCAGCATTTT. Protein product: CASSISLRPRGGNQPQHF. The entire variable domain, with the rest obtained from reference TRBV19 and TRBJ1-5, is as follows: DGGITQSPKYLFRKEGQNVTLSCEQNLNHDAMYWYRQDPGQGLRLIYYSQIVNDFQKGDIAEGYSVSREKKESFPLTVTSAQKNPTAFYLCASSISLRPRGGNQPQHFGDGTRLSIL.

The rearrangement joins TRBV6-4 to TRBJ1-1; D perhaps matches TRBD1 (5 bases). Germline CDR1 MRHNA, CDR2 SNTAGT. V lost 8 bases and J lost 1, with 11 bases in between. The CDR3 spans 13 residues. CDR3 residues: CASQKGENTEAFF. Written as DNA, the CDR3 is TGTGCCAGCCAGAAAGGGGAGAACACTGAAGCTTTCTTT.

The chain combines TRBV11-3 with TRBJ2-5; D remains ambiguous. Trimming removed 5 bases from V and 0 bases from J, with 4 bases in between. Per the germline V gene, CDR1 is SGHNT and CDR2 is YENEEA. This CDR3 is built from 12 residues. The CDR3 DNA reads as TGTGCCAGCAGCCTATACCAAGAGACCCAGTACTTC. Translating it yields CASSLYQETQYF.

V is TRBV28 and J is TRBJ1-4; 7 positions agree with TRBD1. The CDR3 sequence is 14 residues long. Germline assignment: CDR1 MDHEN and CDR2 SYDVKM. Germline trimming cut 5 bases from V and 8 bases from J; bases unmatched to any gene: 8. The CDR3 DNA follows: TGTGCCAGCAGTCCGACAGGGAAGGTAGAAAAACTGTTTTTT. Amino acids: CASSPTGKVEKLFF.

V gene TRBV9 combines with J gene TRBJ2-2, with 10 bases fitting TRBD2. Germline V gene sequence: CDR1 SGDLS, CDR2 YYNGEE. The CDR3 length is 15 residues. With 4 bases clipped from V and 7 bases from J, the junction kept 7 bases outside the gene matches. CDR3 bases: TGTGCCAGCAGCATTAGCGGGAGGAGGGGCGGGGAGCTGTTTTTT. Translation gives CASSISGRRGGELFF.

The J gene is TRBJ2-1, the V gene TRBV27; no definite D call. CDR3 length: 12 residues. Trimming stripped 5 bases from V and 9 bases from J, with 11 bases between. Germline lookup yields CDR1 MNHEY and CDR2 SMNVEV (reference sequence). In DNA, the CDR3 is TGTGCCAGCAGTGGGCTGGGCCGTGAGCAGTTCTTC. Encoded protein: CASSGLGREQFF.